The table lists the clone carrying this TCR beta chain with a few counts. The antigen is undetermined. Time point indicated: patch test 2, 6 weeks after DPC sensitization. As to treatment: therapeutic diphenylcyclopropenone sensitization with weekly scalp DPC. TCRdb re-derived calls from the RACE reads in MiXCR, one entry per CDR3 protein. Found here are under 100,000 distinct CDR3 sequences, over 9.5% of them singletons; the top ten hold about 3%. The source of the sample is a study of human T cells and chemical hapten exposure. On the study more broadly: Patients were mainly female, each with alopecia areata, totalis or universalis. Findings of the study overall: Expanded TCRs clustered into significantly more large CDR3 similarity groups than controls, the analysis revealed.

The V end lost 6 bases, the J end lost 3 bases, and 17 bases lay between the germline ends. Germline V lookup: CDR1 LNHDA, CDR2 SQIVND (reference sequence). The CDR3 is 15 amino acids. The origin of this receptor is a woman aged 35 to 49 with alopecia areata. Some clones in this sample may be carry-over from other donors' samples. The source was whole blood, collected in connection with sensitization to the hapten diphenylcyclopropenone (DPC). The gene calls are TRBV19 and TRBJ1-2, with unresolved D. This CDR3 reads CASRSGGGGYYGYTF. CDR3 bases: TGTGCCAGTAGGTCTGGTGGTGGAGGGTACTATGGCTACACCTTC. The whole variable domain, remainder taken from reference TRBV19 and TRBJ1-2, is DGGITQSPKYLFRKEGQNVTLSCEQNLNHDAMYWYRQDPGQGLRLIYYSQIVNDFQKGDIAEGYSVSREKKESFPLTVTSAQKNPTAFYLCASRSGGGGYYGYTFGSGTRLTVV.